This T cell receptor (beta chain) was recorded in a study of T cell responses to AZD1222 COVID-19 vaccine. Study as a whole: Pooled in the analysis were second doses at about 4 or about 12 weeks. Findings of the study overall: Females made up more of the donors, who were largely white British, and clonal diversity may have come out too low.

CDR1 LNHDA and CDR2 SQIVND come from the germline V gene (reference sequence). V was clipped by 8 bases and J by 3 bases; unmatched bases: 12. The CDR3 is 16 amino acids. Notes on this clone: Its cognate antigen is unknown.

The assay was immunoSEQ multiplex PCR, and TCRdb's table has in-frame clones only and misses some. The table lists over 150,000 clones, about 88% of them singletons, with 3% to 3.5% in the top ten. The TCR comes from an adult in good health. The sample was peripheral blood, taken on day 0 of AZD1222 vaccination. The V and J genes are TRBV19 and TRBJ1-5; TRBD1 matches 8 bases. CDR3 in DNA: TGTGCCAGTGATGCGGCGGGACAGGTCTTCAATCAGCCCCAGCATTTT. Its translation is CASDAAGQVFNQPQHF.